This T cell receptor (beta chain) was obtained from a study of T cell changes during pregnancy in multiple sclerosis. This clone occurred once. TCRdb's table, derived via immunoSEQ multiplex PCR, lists solely in-frame clones and lacks some. The repertoire holds approximately 40,000 clones, with more than 75% as singletons. Germline CDR1 SEHNR, CDR2 FQNEAQ (reference sequence). Trimming shortened V by 4 bases and J by 1 base, and 21 bases separated the two germline ends. CDR3 length: 18 residues. This receptor was taken from a female donor with multiple sclerosis, enrolled in a pregnancy study. This sequence joins TRBV7-9 and TRBJ2-3; D is perhaps TRBD2 (6 bases). Sequences were derived from CD4+ T cells from peripheral blood mononuclear cells, sampled in the first trimester of pregnancy. CDR3 sequence: CASSSPGGIWEGTDTQYF. In nucleotides, the CDR3 is TGTGCCAGCAGCTCCCCTGGCGGGATCTGGGAGGGCACAGATACGCAGTATTTT. The full variable domain, in which reference TRBV7-9 and TRBJ2-3 provide the parts outside the CDR3, is DTGVSQNPRHKITKRGQNVTFRCDPISEHNRLYWYRQTLGQGPEFLTYFQNEAQLEKSRLLSDRFSAERPKGSFSTLEIQRTEQGDSAMYLCASSSPGGIWEGTDTQYFGPGTRLTVL.